These T cell receptor beta chains were read from a single sample in a study of T cell clonotyping in hematopoietic cell transplantation. Profiled with immunoSEQ multiplex PCR; TCRdb holds only in-frame clones, not every one. Among 35,000 to 45,000 clones listed, 90% to 95% were seen once. The sample taken for sequencing was peripheral blood mononuclear cells. These receptors came from a woman in her forties or fifties in good health. Some clones in this sample may be carry-over from other donors' samples. The CDR3 runs from the conserved cysteine through the conserved F or W. The D gene is left open where the match is weak. A row's size may be missing; if present it is once, few, many or a size class.

cdr3_nt: TGCGCCAGCAGCCAAGATCAAGTCGGGACTACCGAGGGGGAGCAGTACTTC
cdr3_aa: CASSQDQVGTTEGEQYF
d_call: TRBD2
j_call: TRBJ2-7
clone_size: NA
v_call: TRBV4-1

cdr3_nt: TGTGCCAGCAGTTTAGGAAGCCAGTATAGCAATCAGCCCCAGCATTTT
cdr3_aa: CASSLGSQYSNQPQHF
d_call: NA
j_call: TRBJ1-5
clone_size: NA
v_call: TRBV28

cdr3_nt: TGTGCCAGCACTACCAGGACAGGGACCCTTTTGCCTTTCTTT
cdr3_aa: CASTTRTGTLLPFF
d_call: TRBD1
j_call: TRBJ1-1
clone_size: NA
v_call: TRBV6-5

cdr3_nt: TGTGCCAGCAGCTTAGCGTTGACTAGCCATAGCTCCTACAATGAGCAGTTCTTC
cdr3_aa: CASSLALTSHSSYNEQFF
d_call: TRBD2
j_call: TRBJ2-1
clone_size: NA
v_call: TRBV7-8

cdr3_nt: TGTGCCAGCAGCCCCCGGCCCGAATCCTATGGCTACACCTTC
cdr3_aa: CASSPRPESYGYTF
d_call: NA
j_call: TRBJ1-2
clone_size: NA
v_call: TRBV13

cdr3_nt: TGTGCCAGCAACCTCGGGACAGGGAGGGGGTATAGCAATCAGCCCCAGCATTTT
cdr3_aa: CASNLGTGRGYSNQPQHF
d_call: TRBD1
j_call: TRBJ1-5
clone_size: NA
v_call: TRBV28

cdr3_nt: TGTGCCAGCAGCGATTACCAAGAGACCCAGTACTTC
cdr3_aa: CASSDYQETQYF
d_call: NA
j_call: TRBJ2-5
clone_size: NA
v_call: TRBV5-5

cdr3_nt: TGCAGCGTGGGGGGGGGTTTCGGTGGCGAAGGGACGCAGTATTTT
cdr3_aa: CSVGGGFGGEGTQYF
d_call: TRBD2
j_call: TRBJ2-3
clone_size: NA
v_call: TRBV29-1

cdr3_nt: TGTGCCAGCAGAGGAGTTCTTTGGGCCACTGAAGCTTTCTTT
cdr3_aa: CASRGVLWATEAFF
d_call: NA
j_call: TRBJ1-1
clone_size: NA
v_call: TRBV27

cdr3_nt: TGTGCCAGCAGTGAAGGGACATGGGGAATTCAGCCCCAGCATTTT
cdr3_aa: CASSEGTWGIQPQHF
d_call: NA
j_call: TRBJ1-5
clone_size: NA
v_call: TRBV2

cdr3_nt: TGTGCCAGCAGCGTAGAAGGGGTTGACACTGAAGCTTTCTTT
cdr3_aa: CASSVEGVDTEAFF
d_call: NA
j_call: TRBJ1-1
clone_size: NA
v_call: TRBV9

cdr3_nt: TGTGCCAGTAGTATTGCGACAGGGGGGACCCAGTACTTC
cdr3_aa: CASSIATGGTQYF
d_call: TRBD1
j_call: TRBJ2-5
clone_size: NA
v_call: TRBV19

cdr3_nt: TGTGCCAGCAGCTTAGGAGTCCGCACCGGGGAGCTGTTTTTT
cdr3_aa: CASSLGVRTGELFF
d_call: NA
j_call: TRBJ2-2
clone_size: NA
v_call: TRBV7-2

cdr3_nt: TGTGCCTGGAGTTCGGAGGCCTCGAGGGAGCAGTACTTC
cdr3_aa: CAWSSEASREQYF
d_call: NA
j_call: TRBJ2-7
clone_size: NA
v_call: TRBV30

cdr3_nt: TGTGCCAGTAGTATAAGCCGCCGGGGAGAAGGCTACACCTTC
cdr3_aa: CASSISRRGEGYTF
d_call: NA
j_call: TRBJ1-2
clone_size: NA
v_call: TRBV19

cdr3_nt: TGTGCCAGCCGGGGGACTGGGGCCAACGTCCTGACTTTC
cdr3_aa: CASRGTGANVLTF
d_call: NA
j_call: TRBJ2-6
clone_size: NA
v_call: TRBV2

cdr3_nt: TGTGCCAGCGGATCAGAGCTTCAGGACGAAAAACTGTTTTTT
cdr3_aa: CASGSELQDEKLFF
d_call: NA
j_call: TRBJ1-4
clone_size: NA
v_call: TRBV7-9

cdr3_nt: TGTGCCAGTATGGGAACAGGGGAGGCCTATGGCTACACCTTC
cdr3_aa: CASMGTGEAYGYTF
d_call: TRBD1
j_call: TRBJ1-2
clone_size: NA
v_call: TRBV19

cdr3_nt: TGTGCCATCAGTGGACTAGCGGGGGTGGAGACCCAGTACTTC
cdr3_aa: CAISGLAGVETQYF
d_call: TRBD2
j_call: TRBJ2-5
clone_size: NA
v_call: TRBV10-3

cdr3_nt: TGCGCCAGCAGCCCTCGGTCGAATCTCGGGGAGCTGTTTTTT
cdr3_aa: CASSPRSNLGELFF
d_call: NA
j_call: TRBJ2-2
clone_size: NA
v_call: TRBV4-3

cdr3_nt: TGTGCCAGCAGCTTGGATATGGCGGGTGAGCAGTTCTTC
cdr3_aa: CASSLDMAGEQFF
d_call: NA
j_call: TRBJ2-1
clone_size: NA
v_call: TRBV5-6

cdr3_nt: TGTGCCAGCAGCTTGGGGGTGGCAAAATCGAGCTCCTATAATTCACCCCTCCACTTT
cdr3_aa: CASSLGVAKSSSYNSPLHF
d_call: NA
j_call: TRBJ1-6
clone_size: NA
v_call: TRBV5-4

cdr3_nt: TGTGCCAGCTCACCGGGCGGCTACGAGCAGTACTTC
cdr3_aa: CASSPGGYEQYF
d_call: NA
j_call: TRBJ2-7
clone_size: NA
v_call: TRBV18

cdr3_nt: TGCGCCAGCAGTGAGCCCCCCCGCAGTGCCTGGGGAGGGGCCAACGTCCTGACTTTC
cdr3_aa: CASSEPPRSAWGGANVLTF
d_call: NA
j_call: TRBJ2-6
clone_size: few
v_call: TRBV10-1

cdr3_nt: TGTGCCAGCACCTCCCACCTCTTGGGTGTCCAAGAGACCCAGTACTTC
cdr3_aa: CASTSHLLGVQETQYF
d_call: NA
j_call: TRBJ2-5
clone_size: NA
v_call: TRBV11-2

cdr3_nt: TGCGCCAGCAGCTTGGGTTCGGGCAGGGGCGACGAGCAGTACTTC
cdr3_aa: CASSLGSGRGDEQYF
d_call: NA
j_call: TRBJ2-7
clone_size: NA
v_call: TRBV5-1

cdr3_nt: TGTGCCAGCAGCATAAACACGGGTCTGGCCCTCCACTTT
cdr3_aa: CASSINTGLALHF
d_call: NA
j_call: TRBJ1-6
clone_size: NA
v_call: TRBV7-2

cdr3_nt: TGCGCCAGCAGCCAAGATTCAGGGATGATTGAAAAACTGTTTTTT
cdr3_aa: CASSQDSGMIEKLFF
d_call: NA
j_call: TRBJ1-4
clone_size: once
v_call: TRBV4-1

cdr3_nt: TGTGCCAGCAGCCAAGATGGAGGACTAGCGGGGGCGGAGACCCAGTACTTC
cdr3_aa: CASSQDGGLAGAETQYF
d_call: TRBD2
j_call: TRBJ2-5
clone_size: NA
v_call: TRBV4-2

cdr3_nt: TGTGCCAGCAGCGTCCTTAGGAACACTGAAGCTTTCTTT
cdr3_aa: CASSVLRNTEAFF
d_call: NA
j_call: TRBJ1-1
clone_size: NA
v_call: TRBV5-6

cdr3_nt: TGTGCCATCAGTGAGCGGACTTACACAGATACGCAGTATTTT
cdr3_aa: CAISERTYTDTQYF
d_call: NA
j_call: TRBJ2-3
clone_size: NA
v_call: TRBV10-3

cdr3_nt: TGCGCCAGCAGCTTGGCCAAGGGGGTTGGCAATCAGCCCCAGCATTTT
cdr3_aa: CASSLAKGVGNQPQHF
d_call: NA
j_call: TRBJ1-5
clone_size: NA
v_call: TRBV5-1

cdr3_nt: TGTGCCAGCAGCTTAGGACGTTCACCCCTCCACTTT
cdr3_aa: CASSLGRSPLHF
d_call: NA
j_call: TRBJ1-6
clone_size: NA
v_call: TRBV7-2

cdr3_nt: TGCGCCAGCAGCCAAGATTTCCAGAACTCTGGAAACACCATATATTTT
cdr3_aa: CASSQDFQNSGNTIYF
d_call: NA
j_call: TRBJ1-3
clone_size: NA
v_call: TRBV4-3

cdr3_nt: TGCGCCAGCAGCCAAGACCGCAGGTCTGGAAACACCATATATTTT
cdr3_aa: CASSQDRRSGNTIYF
d_call: NA
j_call: TRBJ1-3
clone_size: NA
v_call: TRBV4-3

cdr3_nt: TGTGCCAGCAGATTAGGTCGGTCCAATGAGCAGTTCTTC
cdr3_aa: CASRLGRSNEQFF
d_call: NA
j_call: TRBJ2-1
clone_size: NA
v_call: TRBV7-2

cdr3_nt: TGCGCCAGCAGCTTGGATCCGGATAGCAATCAGCCCCAGCATTTT
cdr3_aa: CASSLDPDSNQPQHF
d_call: NA
j_call: TRBJ1-5
clone_size: NA
v_call: TRBV5-1

cdr3_nt: TGTGCCAGCAGCCAGGCGGAGGCTGAGCAGTACTTC
cdr3_aa: CASSQAEAEQYF
d_call: NA
j_call: TRBJ2-7
clone_size: few
v_call: TRBV7-9

cdr3_nt: TGTGCCAGCAGCAAGCAGAACCAAGAAGGCTCTGGGGCCAACGTCCTGACTTTC
cdr3_aa: CASSKQNQEGSGANVLTF
d_call: NA
j_call: TRBJ2-6
clone_size: NA
v_call: TRBV21-1

cdr3_nt: TGCGCCAGCAGTACGAGCTATGGCTACACCTTC
cdr3_aa: CASSTSYGYTF
d_call: NA
j_call: TRBJ1-2
clone_size: NA
v_call: TRBV10-2

cdr3_nt: TGTGCCAGCAGTAGGCAAGGGAGGGTCGCTGAAGCTTTCTTT
cdr3_aa: CASSRQGRVAEAFF
d_call: NA
j_call: TRBJ1-1
clone_size: NA
v_call: TRBV6-5

cdr3_nt: TGTGCCAGCAGCTGGGGCGTGGAGGGTCATCAGCCCCAGCATTTT
cdr3_aa: CASSWGVEGHQPQHF
d_call: NA
j_call: TRBJ1-5
clone_size: NA
v_call: TRBV7-2

cdr3_nt: TGTGCCACCTCGATAGCCGGACAGGGGGACAATGAGCAGTTCTTC
cdr3_aa: CATSIAGQGDNEQFF
d_call: TRBD1
j_call: TRBJ2-1
clone_size: NA
v_call: TRBV19

cdr3_nt: TGCGCCAGCAGCCCTGGGGATGACGACCAATCAGCTAACTATGGCTACACCTTC
cdr3_aa: CASSPGDDDQSANYGYTF
d_call: NA
j_call: TRBJ1-2
clone_size: NA
v_call: TRBV5-1

cdr3_nt: TGTGCCAGCAGTGGAGCGGGGGGACTGACGAATGAGCAGTTCTTC
cdr3_aa: CASSGAGGLTNEQFF
d_call: TRBD2
j_call: TRBJ2-1
clone_size: NA
v_call: TRBV2

cdr3_nt: TGTGCCAGTAGTAGTGCAGGCCTAATGGACGAGCAGTACTTC
cdr3_aa: CASSSAGLMDEQYF
d_call: NA
j_call: TRBJ2-7
clone_size: NA
v_call: TRBV19

cdr3_nt: TGCGCCAGCAGCTTGTCTCCCAGCGTAATTTACGAGCAGTACTTC
cdr3_aa: CASSLSPSVIYEQYF
d_call: NA
j_call: TRBJ2-7
clone_size: NA
v_call: TRBV5-1

cdr3_nt: TGTGCCAGCAGCCCCGCCGCCGCGTCCCAGTACTTC
cdr3_aa: CASSPAAASQYF
d_call: NA
j_call: TRBJ2-5
clone_size: NA
v_call: TRBV7-2

cdr3_nt: TGTGCCAGCAGTTCCAAGACAGGCAAGCCCTACAATGAAAAACTGTTTTTT
cdr3_aa: CASSSKTGKPYNEKLFF
d_call: NA
j_call: TRBJ1-4
clone_size: NA
v_call: TRBV28

cdr3_nt: TGTGCCATCAGTGAATGGCAGGGGAAGCCTTCTTCCTACGAGCAGTACTTC
cdr3_aa: CAISEWQGKPSSYEQYF
d_call: NA
j_call: TRBJ2-7
clone_size: once
v_call: TRBV10-3

cdr3_nt: TGTGCCAGCAGTGAATCTTATGGCTACACCTTC
cdr3_aa: CASSESYGYTF
d_call: NA
j_call: TRBJ1-2
clone_size: few
v_call: TRBV25-1

cdr3_nt: TGTGCCAGCAGCATACCCCAAGGGGAGAATTCACCCCTCCACTTT
cdr3_aa: CASSIPQGENSPLHF
d_call: NA
j_call: TRBJ1-6
clone_size: NA
v_call: TRBV5-4

cdr3_nt: TGTGCCAGCAGTTTATCAGGGGCTAACTATGGCTACACCTTC
cdr3_aa: CASSLSGANYGYTF
d_call: NA
j_call: TRBJ1-2
clone_size: once
v_call: TRBV27